This entry features one T cell receptor beta chain sequence. The sample is drawn from a study of blood T cells in healthy people across ages. The CDR3 spans 14 residues. V lost 1 base to trimming and J lost 0 bases, with 7 bases between them. Germline V CDR1 and CDR2: SGHDN, FVKESK. Sample-barcoded 5' priming and a J-beta primer mix drove a second PCR of about 6 to 12 cycles. All cDNA molecules were each tagged by a template-switch adaptor with 12 random nucleotides. TCRdb passed the 5' RACE reads through MiXCR, listing each CDR3 protein once. The data contain hundreds of thousands of distinct CDR3 sequences, roughly 64% of them singletons.

The source is a man aged 25-45 years in good health. Sequenced material: blood. The chain couples TRBV14 to TRBJ2-7, with D perhaps TRBD1 (5 bases). In DNA, the CDR3 is TGTGCCAGCAGCCAAGGGGGCTTCTCCTACGAGCAGTACTTC. Protein sequence: CASSQGGFSYEQYF.